The 26 T cell receptor beta chains in this list originate from one sample, sequenced in a study of metastatic and nonmetastatic thyroid tumors. Prior to thyroid surgery, none of the patients had received any treatment. TCRdb re-processed the PCR reads through MiXCR. In the table there are 25,000 to 30,000 clones, 3.7% of which are singletons. Specimen: blood. Receptors were obtained from a male donor with papillary thyroid cancer or a benign thyroid nodule (not recorded which). Some clones in this sample may be carry-over from other donors' samples.

The sample holds many counts of this clone. CDR3 sequence reads: CASSLGLDRERDNEQFF. The CDR3 region has the DNA TGTGCCAGCAGCTTAGGCCTAGACCGCGAACGCGACAATGAGCAGTTCTTC. The rearrangement links TRBV11-2 to TRBJ2-1; D gene uncertain. CDR3 length equals 17 residues. With 1 base removed from V and 5 bases from J, the gap between germline ends came to 18 bases. Germline CDR1 and CDR2: SGHAT and FQNNGV.

This clone showed up just a few times. This chain links TRBV19 with TRBJ2-1, with TRBD2 matching over 7 bases. Trimming removed 7 bases from V and 4 bases from J; junction bases left unmatched: 13. The V gene's germline CDR1 is LNHDA and CDR2 SQIVND (reference sequence). The CDR3 covers 16 residues. CDR3 sequence (DNA): TGTGCCAGTACCCAGCCGAGGCCTAGCGGTTACAATGAGCAGTTCTTC. Protein sequence: CASTQPRPSGYNEQFF. The full variable domain, with the rest looked up from reference TRBV19 and TRBJ2-1, is DGGITQSPKYLFRKEGQNVTLSCEQNLNHDAMYWYRQDPGQGLRLIYYSQIVNDFQKGDIAEGYSVSREKKESFPLTVTSAQKNPTAFYLCASTQPRPSGYNEQFFGPGTRLTVL.

Points on this clone: One end of the junction fails to match germline, which may point to a read error. The CDR3 is CASTYRVSGDKVLTF. CDR3 in DNA: TGTGCCAGCACTTATAGGGTCTCTGGGGACAAAGTCCTCACTTTC. This chain joins TRBV6-2 or TRBV6-3 and TRBJ2-6, with D possibly TRBD1 on 6 matching bases. The CDR3 has 15 amino acids. Germline V gives CDR1 MNHEY, CDR2 SVGEGT.

As DNA, the CDR3 is TGTGCCATCAGTGACGACAGCTACAATGAGCAGTTCTTC. This codes for CAISDDSYNEQFF. The chain recombines TRBV10-3 with TRBJ2-1; tentatively, D is TRBD1 (5 bases). This CDR3 spans 13 amino acids. Germline CDR1 reads ENHRY; CDR2 reads SYGVKD. The V gene lost 3 bases and the J gene lost 3 bases, with 6 bases spanning the gap.

Ten or more counts support this clone. The chain employs TRBV9 and TRBJ1-3; D ambiguous. V was cut by 4 bases and J by 4 bases, with 15 bases left in between. CDR3 length: 15 residues. Germline CDR1 reads SGDLS; CDR2 reads YYNGEE. This CDR3 is CASSYDGSGGNTIYF. CDR3 bases: TGTGCCAGCAGCTATGACGGTTCTGGAGGAAACACCATATATTTT.

This clone has only a few counts. The chain is built from TRBV27 and TRBJ2-3, with 7 bases matching TRBD1. J gave up 5 bases and V 5 bases, and 16 bases lay outside the gene matches. From germline, CDR1 is MNHEY and CDR2 SMNVEV (reference sequence). CDR3 size: 17 residues. The CDR3 here is CASSPPFGQALGDTQYF. CDR3 bases: TGTGCCAGCAGTCCTCCCTTCGGACAGGCCTTAGGAGATACGCAGTATTTT.

As concerns this clone: A much more abundant neighbour one base away suggests this may be a read error. The chain links TRBV30 to TRBJ2-7, with 8 bases lining up with TRBD1. V lost 0 bases to trimming and J lost 3 bases; unmatched junction nucleotides: 4. This CDR3 has 14 amino acids. CDR1 is GTSNPN and CDR2 is SVGIG in the germline V gene (reference sequence). The CDR3 here is CAWSVRTGFYEQYF. CDR3 DNA sequence: TGTGCCTGGAGTGTGAGGACAGGGTTCTACGAGCAGTACTTC.

This clone was detected only a few times. The junction departs from germline at one end; a sequencing error may be responsible. This chain uses TRBV6-1 with TRBJ2-2; D is ambiguous. The CDR3 runs 12 residues. Germline-derived CDR1 and CDR2 are MNHNS and SASEGT. The CDR3 region has the DNA TGTGCCAGCAGGGGGAACGCCGGGGAGCTGTTTTTT. Amino acids: CASRGNAGELFF.

This clone came up a few times. The V and J genes are TRBV11-2 and TRBJ2-3, with D possibly TRBD2 on 5 matching bases. Germline loops: CDR1 SGHAT, CDR2 FQNNGV. V was pared by 1 base and J by 0 bases, with 8 bases between. This CDR3 has 15 residues. The CDR3 protein is CASSLVRGSTDTQYF. The CDR3 DNA follows: TGTGCCAGCAGCTTAGTTCGCGGGAGCACAGATACGCAGTATTTT.

This clone was recorded a few times. The chain employs TRBV28 and TRBJ2-7; 8 bases agree with TRBD1. The V gene's germline CDR1 is MDHEN and CDR2 SYDVKM. Trimming at V came to 5 bases and at J to 3 bases, leaving 6 bases not matched to a gene. This CDR3 region has 14 residues. The CDR3 DNA reads TGTGCCAGCAGTGGGAGTACAGGGGGCTACGAGCAGTACTTC. Amino acid sequence: CASSGSTGGYEQYF.

In its sample, this clone ranks as medium-sized. This rearrangement joins TRBV12-3 or TRBV12-4 to TRBJ2-2; 8 positions match TRBD2. This CDR3 is built from 16 residues. V trimming: 4 bases; J trimming: 3 bases; junction bases outside the gene matches: 7. CDR3 nucleotides: TGTGCCAGCAGTTCAACCGGGACTAGATACACCGGGGAGCTGTTTTTT. It codes for CASSSTGTRYTGELFF.

The chain joins TRBV14 to TRBJ2-7; 10 positions agree with TRBD2. The germline CDR1 and CDR2 sequences are SGHDN and FVKESK. The CDR3 consists of 16 residues. With V trimmed by 4 bases and J by 7 bases, 13 bases remained unmatched. CDR3 sequence: CASSPRRTSGKREQYF. DNA of the CDR3: TGTGCCAGCAGCCCTAGGAGGACTAGCGGAAAAAGGGAGCAGTACTTC.

This clone has just a few counts. The CDR3 ends on some other residue instead of the conserved phenylalanine or tryptophan, so this is likely a read error. V is TRBV7-2 and J is TRBJ1-2; D gene ambiguous. CDR3 length equals 14 residues. Germline CDR1 reads SGHTA; CDR2 reads FQGNSA. Trimming cost V 4 bases and J 3 bases, with 12 bases left between them. Written as DNA, the CDR3 is TGTGCCAGCAGCTCGGAGGGTCCTTACTATGGCTACACCTCC. Encoded protein: CASSSEGPYYGYTS.

This clone showed up many times. The rearrangement joins TRBV12-3 or TRBV12-4 to TRBJ2-3, with 13 positions matching TRBD2. The CDR3 extends over 17 amino acids. The junction had 8 bases not matched to a gene; V was cut back by 2 bases and J by 6 bases. The CDR3: CASSLPGGLAGEDTQYF. The CDR3 bases are TGTGCCAGCAGTTTACCCGGAGGACTAGCGGGAGAGGATACGCAGTATTTT.

In this sample, this clone turned up many times. This rearrangement joins TRBV5-4 to TRBJ1-3; no firm D call. CDR3 length: 13 residues. From germline, CDR1 is SGHNT and CDR2 YYREEE (reference sequence). V was shortened by 2 bases and J by 3 bases, with 6 bases between the two germline ends. The CDR3 here is CASSLGSGNTIYF. The CDR3, as DNA: TGTGCCAGCAGCTTAGGAAGTGGAAACACCATATATTTT.

This clone is categorized as medium-sized. Other DNA sequences within the sample encode an identical CDR3. The rearrangement joins TRBV2 to TRBJ1-2; D might be TRBD1 (5 bases). V was shortened by 8 bases and J by 3 bases, with 19 bases between the two germline ends. This CDR3 is 15 amino acids long. Germline values: CDR1 SNHLY, CDR2 FYNNEI. Here the CDR3 DNA reads TGTGCCAGCCATGCACGGGGGGGAGGACACTATGGCTACACCTTC. Translation: CASHARGGGHYGYTF.

This chain joins TRBV28 and TRBJ2-4; D is unresolved. The germline gives CDR1 MDHEN, CDR2 SYDVKM. Trimming took off 8 bases at V and 0 bases at J, with 8 bases between the two ends. The CDR3 totals 13 residues. CDR3 sequence (DNA): TGTGCCAGCTGGCAACCAGCCAAAAACATTCAGTACTTC. Amino acids: CASWQPAKNIQYF.

This clone showed up just a few times. The chain recombines TRBV28 with TRBJ1-1; TRBD1 agrees at 9 bases. This CDR3 is 16 amino acids long. Germline CDR1 reads MDHEN; CDR2 reads SYDVKM. V shed 6 bases and J 5 bases; nucleotides not matched to a gene: 13. CDR3 region: CASRLTGTGCGTEAFF. CDR3 sequence (DNA): TGTGCCAGCAGGCTAACCGGGACAGGGTGCGGAACTGAAGCTTTCTTT.

This clone was recorded at least ten times. The chain couples TRBV29-1 to TRBJ2-5; D ambiguous. Germline values: CDR1 SQVTM, CDR2 ANQGSEA. Trimming took 5 bases from V and 5 from J, leaving 12 bases between them. This CDR3 region has 12 residues. CDR3 sequence: CSVRYYPETQYF. As DNA, the CDR3 is TGCAGCGTTCGTTACTATCCGGAGACCCAGTACTTC.

This clone was seen only a few times. This may arise from a read error, as a much more abundant clone is one base away. The same CDR3 can be traced to other DNA sequences in this sample. This chain connects TRBV5-6 to TRBJ2-1; 7 nucleotides align to TRBD1. Germline assignment: CDR1 SGHDT and CDR2 YYEEEE. The CDR3 is 13 amino acids. In nucleotides, the CDR3 is TGTGCAAGCAGTTCTACAGGGGACCATGAGCAGTTCTTC. Translation: CASSSTGDHEQFF.

This rearrangement joins TRBV27 to TRBJ2-1; D not certain. Germline V CDR1 and CDR2: MNHEY, SMNVEV (reference sequence). The CDR3 runs 12 residues. The germline V and J ends were trimmed by 5 bases and 8 bases, with 10 bases remaining between them. The CDR3 nucleotides are TGTGCCAGCAGTCCTGGTGGTGATGAGCAGTTCTTC. This gives the protein CASSPGGDEQFF.

This clone occurred many times. Here the CDR3 DNA reads TGTGCCAGCAGCCTAGGGGGGTTCGGCAATGAGCAGTTCTTC. Residues: CASSLGGFGNEQFF. V is TRBV11-1 and J is TRBJ2-1, with D perhaps assigned TRBD1 or TRBD2 (6 bases each). The CDR3 runs to 14 residues. Germline lookup yields CDR1 SGHAT and CDR2 FQDESV (reference sequence). Trimming stripped 5 bases from V and 6 bases from J, with 14 bases between.

This clone was recorded at least ten times. Distinct nucleotide sequences in the sample also encode this CDR3. The V and J genes are TRBV3-1 and TRBJ1-1; a possible D gene is TRBD1 (5 bases). Per germline, CDR1 LGHDT and CDR2 YNNKEL (reference sequence). This CDR3 spans 13 amino acids. Trimming removed 10 bases from V and 4 bases from J, with 16 bases in between. CDR3 sequence: CATSGLTGTEAFF. CDR3 coding DNA: TGTGCCACCTCGGGACTCACGGGCACTGAAGCTTTCTTT.

CDR3 region: CAASRVGSYNSPLHF. The CDR3 nucleotides are TGTGCCGCCAGCAGGGTCGGTTCCTATAATTCACCCCTCCACTTT. V gene TRBV6-1 combines with J gene TRBJ1-6; possibly TRBD1 for D (5 bases). This CDR3 is built from 15 residues. Germline CDR1 reads MNHNS; CDR2 reads SASEGT. V lost 11 bases, J lost 1 base, and 15 bases lay in between.

The sample holds many counts of this clone. The chain has TRBV7-3 and TRBJ1-1, with D unresolved. Looked up from germline, CDR1 is SGHTA and CDR2 is FQGTGA. This CDR3 region has 13 residues. V shed 2 bases and J shed 3 bases, with 7 bases lying between them. The CDR3: CASSLSADTEAFF. The CDR3 bases are TGTGCCAGCAGCTTATCGGCGGACACTGAAGCTTTCTTT.

The CDR3 region has the DNA TGTGCCAGCAGTTTATTAGGGAAAACGGATACGCAGTATTTT. Translated: CASSLLGKTDTQYF. This chain connects TRBV28 to TRBJ2-3; no clear D gene. V lost 1 base and J lost 6, with 11 bases in between. Germline lookup yields CDR1 MDHEN and CDR2 SYDVKM. CDR3 length equals 14 residues.